This TCR beta chain appears in the sequencing data of a study of blood T cell repertoires in COVID-19. CDR3 length equals 14 residues. Germline V gene sequence: CDR1 SEHNR, CDR2 FQNEAQ (reference sequence). V was clipped by 2 bases and J by 8 bases; unmatched bases: 5. There are a few counts of this clone. Assay used: immunoSEQ multiplex PCR; TCRdb lists only in-frame clones, some missing. Of about 200,000 clones in the sample, more than 75% were seen once. The source of this sequence is a woman aged 80 or older with acute or convalescent COVID-19. This chain connects TRBV7-9 to TRBJ1-4; 7 nucleotides agree with TRBD1. The sample consisted of peripheral blood. The CDR3: CASSLSRGDEKLFF. The CDR3 nucleotides are TGTGCCAGCAGCTTATCCAGGGGGGACGAAAAACTGTTTTTT.